This T cell receptor beta chain was sequenced in a study of cytomegalovirus exposure and HLA in healthy donors (dated by TCRdb to about 2017). Background for the entire study: According to an earlier analysis of 587 of the donors, about 180 million T cells yielded 90 million to 140 million unique TCR beta sequences and around 280 Gb of sequence data. To predict cytomegalovirus infection status, the study combined high-throughput TCR immunosequencing, statistical association of individual TCRs with disease status, and machine learning. A later analysis re-examined previously published TCR beta repertoires from 600 to 700 donors and added high-resolution HLA genotyping to investigate patterns of TCR occurrence. The number of typed donors differed by locus: roughly 620-640 for A, B, C, DRB1 and DQB1; 500 to 550 for DQA1; around 610 for DPA1; and approximately 450 for DPB1. An earlier analysis of 587 of the donors used high-throughput TCR beta sequencing to judge whether each TCR beta V gene segment behaved as functional or pseudogenic. Besides the first cohort of 500 to 700 subjects, a separate validation cohort made up of 120 different subjects was used. Every repertoire in the discovery cohort had been generated on one and the same sequencing platform. Donor age, sex, ethnicity and CMV serostatus were compiled alongside the repertoire data. Among some 400 genotyped donors of the cohort, an average of approximately 240,000 unique TCR beta nucleotide sequences was sequenced per donor, of which roughly 17% were non-productive. The study aimed to test whether signatures of past pathogen exposure could be identified by cataloging public T cell receptors. Because of strong linkage in the cohort, four to six DR-DQ haplotypes were treated as single units for association and clustering. Both class I and class II loci were covered by HLA typing, at four-digit resolution. Rather than drawing on any new phenotypic data, the later analysis identified candidate immune exposures from TCR beta sequences and the way those sequences occurred across donors. Of the 398 genotyped donors, over 80% were placed in the genetic ancestry cluster associated with self-reported Caucasian donors. Roughly 320 gigabases of sequencing data and approximately 92 million unique TCR sequences made up an early release that covered about 640 HLA-typed donors. The T cell repertoires of around 670 subjects were profiled by immunosequencing and related to cytomegalovirus serostatus. In a later genetic analysis, genome-wide SNP genotypes for about three fifths of the roughly 670 donors were used, and that subset was treated as a discovery cohort.

Details on this clone: It has no known antigen specificity. The sample holds no much larger clone one base away, and base qualities are not on file.

CDR1 and CDR2 (LNHDA, SQIVND) derive from the germline V gene (reference sequence). The cysteine opens and the phenylalanine closes a CDR3 of 19 amino acids. Of the read, only the CDR3 DNA is kept; its 57 bases are in frame from base 1. From V the trimming removes 5 bases and from J it removes 4 bases, while the gene matches leave 18 bases of the junction unaccounted for. The cohort comprised fewer than 750 healthy bone marrow donors. All cohort members were sampled while nominally healthy, although unrecorded immune exposures were likely present. The donor tested CMV seropositive and was one of the 289 seropositive cohort members. Each donor provided a peripheral blood sample, and peripheral blood mononuclear cells were used for TCR beta sequencing. Genomic DNA was extracted from the blood cell samples with the Qiagen DNeasy Blood Extraction Kit. Overall study results and their limits: In a later analysis, HLA-associated TCR beta chains showed more clonal expansion and lower generation probabilities than non-associated chains that were equally common. A later genetic analysis associated a missense DCLRE1C variant with V-gene and J-gene trimming of TCR beta chains, and an independent cohort replicated the association. Because HLA typing was unavailable for some donors at each locus, only the typed subset was used in association tests. The authors suggested that the approach could potentially be generalized to other disease states and immunological phenotypes. Correlated functional status among segregating V segments might be attributable to linkage disequilibrium, but an unknown experimental factor could not be ruled out. Specific HLA alleles were associated with 15,000 to 20,000 TCR beta sequences at a false discovery rate of 0.05 in a later analysis. A later analysis found that most CMV-associated TCR beta chains appeared HLA-restricted, with HLA associations seemingly driven largely by CMV exposure. A later analysis reported that several top co-occurrence clusters appeared linked to parvovirus B19, influenza, CMV and Epstein-Barr virus. The study listed around 160 TCR beta chains as associated with cytomegalovirus. Across donors, most TCR sequences were observed very rarely, whereas some public TCRs were present in many individuals. Cytomegalovirus status was reported to be diagnosed by the classifier with high specificity and sensitivity in both the original and validation cohorts. Compared with the approximately 600-donor mean, donors in an Asian-associated ancestry cluster had fewer N-insertions in productive TCRs, according to a later genetic analysis. Because counts were too low, about 18 rarely observed V segments, including chromosome 9 orphons, were excluded from the earlier analysis of several hundred of the donors. Assigning TCR associations to individual alleles was difficult when HLA alleles, especially DR and DQ, strongly co-occurred. In a later analysis, TCR association rates were found to vary across HLA loci, with the most associated TCRs seen for DRB1 alleles and the fewest for HLA-C alleles. Broadly in line with IMGT annotations, most TCR beta V segments showed up in productive rearrangements about 87% or about 30% of the time in an earlier analysis of several hundred of the donors. Because the 87-base-pair reads could not distinguish some IMGT-functional V segments, including TRBV6-2 and TRBV6-3, those segments were excluded. Sequencing depth was assumed to be roughly uniform across donors in the presence/absence analyses, though that assumption may not hold. For the cohort, immune exposure information was limited to CMV serostatus. A few of the identified cytomegalovirus-associated TCR beta chains were confirmed in vitro to be specific for cytomegalovirus antigens. The sequencing pipeline was judged likely to have produced a cluster of highly shared sequence variants as a technical artifact. A further reported finding was that TCR beta sequences accurately predicted the HLA-A and HLA-B alleles for most subjects in the first cohort. In this cohort, only TCR beta chains were sequenced, and detectable features were limited by the absence of alpha or paired-chain data.

To prepare the library, the immunoSEQ multiplex PCR assay was applied. The multiplex PCR relied on a mix of 60 forward primers for TCR Vbeta segments and 13 reverse primers for TCR Jbeta segments. A multiplex PCR assay on genomic DNA amplified the CDR3 region of rearranged TCR beta genes. Amplified TCR beta libraries were sequenced as 87-base-pair reads on the Illumina HiSeq System. Per the authors' processing: A later analysis counted about 80 million unique TCR beta chains across the 600 to 850 repertoires, and roughly 9.9 million of these chains were shared by at least two donors. A nearest-neighbor algorithm error-corrected the raw reads and collapsed the reads into unique sequences, merging closely related sequences to remove PCR and sequencing errors. V, D and J gene segments were assigned by aligning CDR3 sequences to IMGT reference sequences. For a sequence to be retained, at least a six-nucleotide match to both a V gene segment and a J gene segment was required. Rearrangements were classified as productive when the CDR3 lacked stop codons and remained in frame with V and J, and all other rearrangements were classified as non-productive. CDR3 was defined by IMGT convention, running from the second conserved V-encoded cysteine to the conserved J-encoded phenylalanine. The earlier analysis of some 540 of the donors excluded any sequence lacking an unambiguous match to a single V gene segment. An earlier analysis of a few hundred of the donors classified V segments as functional when productive rearrangements were above 56.7% and as segregating when the standard deviation between donors was above 5%. A statistical classification framework was built to diagnose cytomegalovirus status from the catalog of TCR beta chain sequences. In a later analysis, V and J genes were assigned by comparing TCR nucleotide sequences against IMGT/GENE-DB human TR gene sequences. Using the TCRdist pipeline, a later analysis assigned CDR3 sequences along with most-parsimonious VDJ recombination scenarios. A later analysis defined each TCR beta chain by its CDR3 amino acid sequence plus V-gene family, and excluded reads lacking a unique V-gene family. In a later analysis, 450 to 600 highly shared, low-generation-probability nucleotide sequences were removed to address suspected cross-contamination and a sequencing artifact. In a later analysis, a clonal expansion index for each public chain was calculated from normalized within-repertoire ranks of inferred template counts. In a later analysis, generation probabilities were computed with a VDJ recombination model fitted to out-of-frame rearrangements, and the resulting probabilities were checked against IGoR. In a later analysis, hypergeometric tests were used to score TCR-TCR, TCR-HLA and TCR-CMV co-occurrence, with a repertoire-size bias correction applied to TCR pairs. False discovery rates were estimated in a later analysis by permuting HLA or CMV assignments 20 times. In a later analysis, co-occurring TCRs were grouped with DBSCAN, and TCRdist sequence similarity was added when clustering was performed within HLA-allele-positive subsets. Repertoires with fewer than 30,000 or more than 120,000 public chains, plus five repertoires with anomalous nucleotide sharing, were excluded from co-occurrence clustering. Entries here come from immuneACCESS through TCRdb and include only in-frame sequences with V and J called. Some clones fail to appear in such tables; in the studies checked, an unresolved V gene covers under half of the shortfall, and the cause of the remainder is unknown. V and J calls plus clone size are reproduced from that table; the DNA served to infer D and trimming. This sample is represented by approximately 100,000 clones; 77% of them were singletons. The top ten hold approximately 11% of the sample.

Sequencing input: PBMCs. The rearrangement combines TRBV19 with TRBJ2-3; TRBD2 lines up with 10 middle nucleotides. The TCR was taken from a man aged 35 to 55 in good health and CMV-seropositive. The DNA sequence reads TGTGCCAGTAGTCCCAGTCACCGCGTAGCGGGGGGCCGTCCAGATACGCAGTATTTT. It is translated as CASSPSHRVAGGRPDTQYF.